This T cell receptor beta chain derives from a study of control samples from healthy donors and cancer patients (TCRdb year 2020). The receptor library was made with the immunoSEQ multiplex PCR assay. TCRdb stores this immuneACCESS table with in-frame sequences only. Part of the clones is absent; in the studies checked, under half of the shortfall reflects unresolved V genes, and no reason is known for the rest. Counted in this sample were some 130,000 clones; less than 95% of them appeared once. Jointly, the top ten make up roughly 7.8% of the sample. In the germline V gene (reference sequence), CDR1 corresponds to MNHNY and CDR2 to SVGAGI. Trimming costs V 5 bases and J 0 bases, and their ends lie 17 bases apart. Including the terminal cysteine and phenylalanine, the CDR3 comprises 17 residues. The retained sequence is limited to the CDR3, 51 bases, with the frame set at the first base. Regarding this clone: The specificity of this receptor is unknown. No quality values exist for individual bases; no much larger clone is one base distant.

The chain uses TRBV6-6 and TRBJ1-5, with the D gene not confidently named. The source is a man in his late teens or twenties in good health. Sequenced: blood. The DNA is TGTGCCAGCAGTCAAACATTCGCCCCCTATAGCAATCAGCCCCAGCATTTT. Translated, this is CASSQTFAPYSNQPQHF.